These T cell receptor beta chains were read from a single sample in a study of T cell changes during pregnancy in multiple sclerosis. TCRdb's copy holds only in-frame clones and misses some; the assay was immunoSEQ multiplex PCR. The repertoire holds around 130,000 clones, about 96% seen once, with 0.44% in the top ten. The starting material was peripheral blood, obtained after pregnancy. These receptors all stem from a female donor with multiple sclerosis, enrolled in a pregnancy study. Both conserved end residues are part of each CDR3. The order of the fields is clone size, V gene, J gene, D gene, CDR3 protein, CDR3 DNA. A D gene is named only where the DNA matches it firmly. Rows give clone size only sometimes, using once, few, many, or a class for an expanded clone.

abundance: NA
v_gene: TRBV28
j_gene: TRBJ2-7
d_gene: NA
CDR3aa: CASSLAGSYEQYF
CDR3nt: TGTGCCAGCAGTTTAGCGGGATCTTACGAGCAGTACTTC

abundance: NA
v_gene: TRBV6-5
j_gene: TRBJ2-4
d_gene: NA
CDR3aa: CASSLGYRVAKNIQYF
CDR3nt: TGTGCCAGCAGTTTGGGCTACCGCGTAGCCAAAAACATTCAGTACTTC

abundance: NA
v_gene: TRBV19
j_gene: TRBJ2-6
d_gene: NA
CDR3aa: CASTGVTTGGANVLTF
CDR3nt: TGTGCCAGTACCGGGGTGACGACAGGTGGGGCCAACGTCCTGACTTTC

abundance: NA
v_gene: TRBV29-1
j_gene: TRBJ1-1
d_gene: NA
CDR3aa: CSVKFRLTLEAFF
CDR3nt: TGCAGCGTTAAATTTCGACTTACCCTTGAAGCTTTCTTT

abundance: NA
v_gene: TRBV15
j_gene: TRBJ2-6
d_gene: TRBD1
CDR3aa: CATSSRTGGSGANVLTF
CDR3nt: TGTGCCACCAGCAGCCGGACAGGGGGCTCTGGGGCCAACGTCCTGACTTTC

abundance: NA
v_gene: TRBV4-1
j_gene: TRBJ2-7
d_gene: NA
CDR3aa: CASSQVLVAYEQYF
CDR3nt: TGCGCCAGCAGCCAAGTTCTCGTAGCCTACGAGCAGTACTTC

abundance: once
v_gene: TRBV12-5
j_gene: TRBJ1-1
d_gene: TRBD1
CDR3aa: CASGLGGQGSPEAFF
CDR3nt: TGTGCTAGTGGTTTGGGAGGACAGGGCTCCCCTGAAGCTTTCTTT

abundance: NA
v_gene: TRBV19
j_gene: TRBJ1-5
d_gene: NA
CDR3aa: CASRTNPQKLGNQPQHF
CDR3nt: TGTGCCAGTCGTACGAATCCACAGAAGCTGGGCAATCAGCCCCAGCATTTT

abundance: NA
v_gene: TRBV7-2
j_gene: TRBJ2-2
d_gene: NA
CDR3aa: CASSPTRAGELFF
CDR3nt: TGTGCCAGCAGCCCTACTCGCGCCGGGGAGCTGTTTTTT

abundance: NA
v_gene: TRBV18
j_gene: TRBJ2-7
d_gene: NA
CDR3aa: CASSPIGAYEQYF
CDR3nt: TGTGCCAGCTCACCAATCGGGGCCTACGAGCAGTACTTC

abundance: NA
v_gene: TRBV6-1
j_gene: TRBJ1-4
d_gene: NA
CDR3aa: CASSVELHGEKLFF
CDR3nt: TGTGCCAGCAGTGTCGAACTCCACGGGGAAAAACTGTTTTTT

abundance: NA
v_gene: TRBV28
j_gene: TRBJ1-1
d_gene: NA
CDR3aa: CASSFGRVTEAFF
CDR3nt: TGTGCCAGCAGTTTTGGCAGGGTCACTGAAGCTTTCTTT

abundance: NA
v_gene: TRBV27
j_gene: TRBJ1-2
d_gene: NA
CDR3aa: CASTPMLGLNYGYTF
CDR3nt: TGTGCCAGCACCCCAATGTTAGGACTTAACTATGGCTACACCTTC

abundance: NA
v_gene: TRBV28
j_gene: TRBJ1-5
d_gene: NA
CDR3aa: CASSPIEGNQPQHF
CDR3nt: TGTGCCAGCAGTCCGATAGAGGGCAATCAGCCCCAGCATTTT

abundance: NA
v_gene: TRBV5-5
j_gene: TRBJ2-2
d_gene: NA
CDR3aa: CASSFWESTGELFF
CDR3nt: TGTGCCAGCAGCTTCTGGGAGAGCACCGGGGAGCTGTTTTTT

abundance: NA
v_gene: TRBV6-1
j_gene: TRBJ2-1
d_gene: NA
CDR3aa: CASTPRGGRDEQFF
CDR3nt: TGTGCCAGCACCCCGAGGGGGGGCAGGGATGAGCAGTTCTTC

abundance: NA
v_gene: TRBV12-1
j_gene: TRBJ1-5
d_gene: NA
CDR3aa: CASSFNPYYSNQPQHF
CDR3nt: TGTGCCAGCAGCTTTAACCCCTACTATAGCAATCAGCCCCAGCATTTT

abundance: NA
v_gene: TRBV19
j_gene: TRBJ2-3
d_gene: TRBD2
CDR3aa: CATTQLPGGSTDTQYF
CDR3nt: TGTGCCACAACCCAGCTTCCGGGAGGGAGCACAGATACGCAGTATTTT

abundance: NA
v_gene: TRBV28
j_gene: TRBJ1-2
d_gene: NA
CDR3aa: CASSSSRGNLGYGYTF
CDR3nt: TGTGCCAGCAGTTCTTCTAGGGGAAATCTCGGCTATGGCTACACCTTC

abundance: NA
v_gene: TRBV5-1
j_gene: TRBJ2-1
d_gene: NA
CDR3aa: CASSVGGGAKYNEQFF
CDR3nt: TGCGCCAGCAGCGTGGGTGGGGGCGCGAAGTACAATGAGCAGTTCTTC

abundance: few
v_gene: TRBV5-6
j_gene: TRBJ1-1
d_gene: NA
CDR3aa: CASSLVGVQFAEAFF
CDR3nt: TGTGCCAGCAGCTTGGTGGGAGTCCAGTTTGCTGAAGCTTTCTTT

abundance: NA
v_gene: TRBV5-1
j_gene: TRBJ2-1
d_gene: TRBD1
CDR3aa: CASSAPRGSVSYNEQFF
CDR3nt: TGCGCCAGCAGCGCCCCCAGGGGGTCGGTCTCCTACAATGAGCAGTTCTTC

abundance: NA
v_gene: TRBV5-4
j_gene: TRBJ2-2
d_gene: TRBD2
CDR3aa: CASSSGLAGGRAGELFF
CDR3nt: TGTGCCAGCAGCTCAGGACTAGCGGGAGGTCGAGCCGGGGAGCTGTTTTTT

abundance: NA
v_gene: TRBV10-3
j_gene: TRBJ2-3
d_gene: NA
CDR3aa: CAIGRSTDTQYF
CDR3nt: TGTGCCATCGGCCGAAGCACAGATACGCAGTATTTT

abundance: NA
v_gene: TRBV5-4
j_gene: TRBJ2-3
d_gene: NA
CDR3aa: CASSWRGTDTQYF
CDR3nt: TGTGCCAGCAGCTGGAGGGGTACAGATACGCAGTATTTT

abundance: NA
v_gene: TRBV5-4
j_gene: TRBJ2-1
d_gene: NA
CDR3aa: CASSLDRQKKYNEQFF
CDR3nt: TGTGCCAGCAGCTTGGATCGACAGAAAAAATACAATGAGCAGTTCTTC

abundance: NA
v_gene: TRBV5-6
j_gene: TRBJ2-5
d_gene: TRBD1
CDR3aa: CASSSVDREETQYF
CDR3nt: TGTGCCAGCAGCTCGGTCGACAGGGAAGAGACCCAGTACTTC

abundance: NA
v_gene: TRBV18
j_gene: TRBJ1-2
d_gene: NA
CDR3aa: CASSPKQGDGGYTF
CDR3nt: TGTGCCAGCTCACCAAAACAGGGTGATGGTGGCTACACCTTC

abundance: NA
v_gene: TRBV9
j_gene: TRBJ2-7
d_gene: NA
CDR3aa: CASSVGLRGPYEQYF
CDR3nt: TGTGCCAGCAGCGTAGGATTGCGGGGGCCCTACGAGCAGTACTTC

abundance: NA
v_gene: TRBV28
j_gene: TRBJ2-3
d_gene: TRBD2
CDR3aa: CASRRTSGRAQDTQYF
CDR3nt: TGTGCCAGCAGACGGACTAGCGGGAGGGCCCAAGATACGCAGTATTTT

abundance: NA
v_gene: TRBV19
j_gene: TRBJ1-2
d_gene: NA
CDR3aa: CASSYPGWHGYTF
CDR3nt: TGTGCCAGTAGTTACCCAGGGTGGCATGGCTACACCTTC

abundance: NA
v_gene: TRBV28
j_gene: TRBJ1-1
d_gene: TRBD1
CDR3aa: CASSTGQLNTEAFF
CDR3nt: TGTGCCAGCAGTACGGGACAGTTGAACACTGAAGCTTTCTTT

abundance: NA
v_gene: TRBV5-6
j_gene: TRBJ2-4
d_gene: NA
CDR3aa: CASSWGDRNIQYF
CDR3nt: TGTGCCAGCAGCTGGGGGGATAGGAACATTCAGTACTTC